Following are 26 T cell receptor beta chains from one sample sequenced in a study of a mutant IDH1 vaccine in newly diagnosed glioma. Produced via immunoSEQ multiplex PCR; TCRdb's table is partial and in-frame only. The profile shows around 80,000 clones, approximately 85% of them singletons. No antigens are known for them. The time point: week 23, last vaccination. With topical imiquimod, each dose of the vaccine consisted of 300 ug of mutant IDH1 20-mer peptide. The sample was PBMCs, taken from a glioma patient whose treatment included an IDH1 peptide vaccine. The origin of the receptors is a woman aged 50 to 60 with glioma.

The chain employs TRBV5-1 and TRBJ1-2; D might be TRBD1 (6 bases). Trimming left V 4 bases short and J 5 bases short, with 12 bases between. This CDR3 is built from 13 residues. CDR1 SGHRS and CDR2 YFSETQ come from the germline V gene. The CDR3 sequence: CASSAGQWYGYTF. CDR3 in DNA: TGCGCCAGCAGCGCCGGACAGTGGTATGGCTACACCTTC.

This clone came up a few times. In DNA, the CDR3 is TGTGCCAGCAGCGGAGAAATTAACAGGGTTGACGAGCAGTTCTTC. This translates into CASSGEINRVDEQFF. The J gene is TRBJ2-1, the V gene TRBV9; tentative D call: TRBD1 (6 bases). CDR3 length: 15 residues. Per the germline V gene, CDR1 is SGDLS and CDR2 is YYNGEE. Trimming shortened V by 3 bases and J by 10 bases, and 20 bases separated the two germline ends. The full variable domain, completed using reference TRBV9 and TRBJ2-1, is DSGVTQTPKHLITATGQRVTLRCSPRSGDLSVYWYQQSLDQGLQFLIQYYNGEERAKGNILERFSAQQFPDLHSELNLSSLELGDSALYFCASSGEINRVDEQFFGPGTRLTVL.

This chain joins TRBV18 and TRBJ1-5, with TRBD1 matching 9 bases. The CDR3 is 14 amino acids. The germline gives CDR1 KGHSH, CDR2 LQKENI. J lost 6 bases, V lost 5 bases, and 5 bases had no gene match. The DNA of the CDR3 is TGTGCCAGCTCAATAGACAGGGGGATTCAGCCCCAGCATTTT. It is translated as CASSIDRGIQPQHF.

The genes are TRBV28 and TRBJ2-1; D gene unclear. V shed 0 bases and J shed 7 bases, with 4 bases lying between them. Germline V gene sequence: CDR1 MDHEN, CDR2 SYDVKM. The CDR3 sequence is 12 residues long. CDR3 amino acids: CASSLWGNEQFF. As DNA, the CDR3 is TGTGCCAGCAGTTTATGGGGGAATGAGCAGTTCTTC. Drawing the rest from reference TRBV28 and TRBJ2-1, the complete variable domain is DVKVTQSSRYLVKRTGEKVFLECVQDMDHENMFWYRQDPGLGLRLIYFSYDVKMKEKGDIPEGYSVSREKKERFSLILESASTNQTSMYLCASSLWGNEQFFGPGTRLTVL.

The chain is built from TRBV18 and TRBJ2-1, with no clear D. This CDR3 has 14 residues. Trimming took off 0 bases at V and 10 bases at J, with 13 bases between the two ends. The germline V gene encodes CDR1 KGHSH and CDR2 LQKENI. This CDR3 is CASSPPKGPLEQFF. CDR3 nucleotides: TGTGCCAGCTCACCACCGAAAGGGCCTTTGGAGCAGTTCTTC.

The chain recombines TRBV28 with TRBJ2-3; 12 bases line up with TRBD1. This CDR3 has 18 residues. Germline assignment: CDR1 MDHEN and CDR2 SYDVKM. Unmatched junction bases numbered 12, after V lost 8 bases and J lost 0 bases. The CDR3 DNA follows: TGTGCCAGCCCCGCCGGGACAGGGGGCAGCGGTAGCACAGATACGCAGTATTTT. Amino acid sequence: CASPAGTGGSGSTDTQYF.

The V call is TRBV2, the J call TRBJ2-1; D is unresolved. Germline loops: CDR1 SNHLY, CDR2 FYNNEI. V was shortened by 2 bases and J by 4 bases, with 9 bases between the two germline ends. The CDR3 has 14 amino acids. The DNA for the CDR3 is TGTGCCAGCAGTGAACTAGGTCCTTACAATGAGCAGTTCTTC. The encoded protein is CASSELGPYNEQFF.

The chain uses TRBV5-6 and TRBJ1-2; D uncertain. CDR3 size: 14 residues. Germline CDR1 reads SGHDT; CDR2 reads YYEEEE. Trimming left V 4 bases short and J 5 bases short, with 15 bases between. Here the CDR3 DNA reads TGTGCCAGCAGCCGATTTGGGCAAGGATATGGCTACACCTTC. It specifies CASSRFGQGYGYTF.

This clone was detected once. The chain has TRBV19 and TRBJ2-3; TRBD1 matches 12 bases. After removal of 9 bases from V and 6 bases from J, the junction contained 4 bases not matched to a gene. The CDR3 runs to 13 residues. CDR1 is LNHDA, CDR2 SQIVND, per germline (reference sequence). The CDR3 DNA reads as TGTGCCAGCCGGGACAGGGGGCAGGATACGCAGTATTTT. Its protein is CASRDRGQDTQYF.

The CDR3 nucleotides read TGTGCCAGCAGCCCCCGGGGGGGGCTCACTGGCACAGATACGCAGTATTTT. It yields the protein CASSPRGGLTGTDTQYF. This chain uses TRBV9 with TRBJ2-3, with 8 nucleotides matching TRBD2. After removal of 4 bases from V and 1 base from J, the junction contained 11 bases not matched to a gene. Germline CDR1 SGDLS, CDR2 YYNGEE. The CDR3 spans 17 residues.

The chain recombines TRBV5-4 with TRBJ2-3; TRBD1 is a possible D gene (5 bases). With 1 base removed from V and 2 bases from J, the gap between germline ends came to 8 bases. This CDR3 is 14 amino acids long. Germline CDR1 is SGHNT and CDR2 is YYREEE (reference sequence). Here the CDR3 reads CASSLKGVTDTQYF. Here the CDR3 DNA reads TGTGCCAGCAGCTTGAAAGGGGTCACAGATACGCAGTATTTT.

For the CDR3, the DNA is TGTGCCAGCACCTGGGTAGCTGAAGCTTTCTTT. Its protein is CASTWVAEAFF. V usage is TRBV7-9 and J usage is TRBJ1-1, with no clear D. Germline V gene lookup returns CDR1 SEHNR and CDR2 FQNEAQ (reference sequence). Trimming removed 7 bases at V and 6 bases at J, with 9 bases between. This CDR3 comprises 11 residues.

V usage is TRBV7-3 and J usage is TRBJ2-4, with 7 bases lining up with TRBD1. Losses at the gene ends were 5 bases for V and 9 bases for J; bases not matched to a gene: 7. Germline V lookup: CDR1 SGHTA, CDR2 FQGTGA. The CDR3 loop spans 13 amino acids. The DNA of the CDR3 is TGTGCCAGCAGCACGACAGGGTCAGGCATTCAGTACTTC. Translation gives CASSTTGSGIQYF.

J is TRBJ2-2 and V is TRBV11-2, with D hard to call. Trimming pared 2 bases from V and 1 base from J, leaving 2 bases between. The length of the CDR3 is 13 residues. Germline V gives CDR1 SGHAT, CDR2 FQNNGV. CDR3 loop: CASSLLNTGELFF. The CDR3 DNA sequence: TGTGCCAGCAGCTTACTGAACACCGGGGAGCTGTTTTTT.

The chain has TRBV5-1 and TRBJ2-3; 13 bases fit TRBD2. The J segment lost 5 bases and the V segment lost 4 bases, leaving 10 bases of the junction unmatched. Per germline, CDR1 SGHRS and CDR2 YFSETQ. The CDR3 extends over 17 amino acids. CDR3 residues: CASSRLGRTSGRDTQYF. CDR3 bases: TGCGCCAGCAGCCGTCTTGGGAGGACTAGCGGGAGAGATACGCAGTATTTT.

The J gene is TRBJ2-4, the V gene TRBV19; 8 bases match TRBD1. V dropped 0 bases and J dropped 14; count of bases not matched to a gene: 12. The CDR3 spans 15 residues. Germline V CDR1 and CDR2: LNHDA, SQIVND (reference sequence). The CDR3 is CASSIDRRQGHLKYF. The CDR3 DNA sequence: TGTGCCAGTAGTATAGATCGGAGACAGGGGCATCTAAAGTACTTC. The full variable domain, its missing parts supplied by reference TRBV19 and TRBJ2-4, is DGGITQSPKYLFRKEGQNVTLSCEQNLNHDAMYWYRQDPGQGLRLIYYSQIVNDFQKGDIAEGYSVSREKKESFPLTVTSAQKNPTAFYLCASSIDRRQGHLKYFGAGTRLSVL.

The CDR3, as DNA: TGTGCCAGCAGCTACCCGGGGTACGGTGAGCAGTTCTTC. It specifies CASSYPGYGEQFF. This rearrangement joins TRBV6-6 to TRBJ2-1; D is perhaps TRBD2 (5 bases). Germline loops: CDR1 MNHNY, CDR2 SVGAGI (reference sequence). V lost 6 bases, J lost 9 bases, and 15 bases lay in between. The CDR3 length is 13 residues.

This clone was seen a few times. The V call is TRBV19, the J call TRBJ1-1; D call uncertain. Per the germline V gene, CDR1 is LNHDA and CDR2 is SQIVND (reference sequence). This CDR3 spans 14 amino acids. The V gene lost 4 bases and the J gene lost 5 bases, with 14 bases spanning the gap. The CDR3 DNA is TGTGCCAGTAGTACTCGGACGGATTCTACTGAAGCTTTCTTT. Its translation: CASSTRTDSTEAFF.

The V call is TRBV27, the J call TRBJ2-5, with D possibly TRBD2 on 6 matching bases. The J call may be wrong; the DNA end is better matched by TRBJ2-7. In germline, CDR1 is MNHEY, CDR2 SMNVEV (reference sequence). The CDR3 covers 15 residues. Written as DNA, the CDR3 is TGTGCCAGCAGTCCATGGGGAGGCCGCTCCTACGAGCAGTACTTC. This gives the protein CASSPWGGRSYEQYF.

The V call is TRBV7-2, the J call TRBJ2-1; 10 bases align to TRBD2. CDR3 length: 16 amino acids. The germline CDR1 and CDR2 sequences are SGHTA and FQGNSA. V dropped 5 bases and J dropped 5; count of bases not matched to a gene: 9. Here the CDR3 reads CASSPYSSGRNNEQFF. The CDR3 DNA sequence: TGTGCCAGCAGCCCGTATTCTAGCGGGAGAAACAATGAGCAGTTCTTC.

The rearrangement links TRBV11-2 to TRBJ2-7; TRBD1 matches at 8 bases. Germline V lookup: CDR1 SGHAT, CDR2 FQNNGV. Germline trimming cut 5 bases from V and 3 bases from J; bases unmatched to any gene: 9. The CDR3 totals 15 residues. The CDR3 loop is CASSPTGGHRYEQYF. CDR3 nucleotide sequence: TGTGCCAGCAGCCCCACAGGGGGGCATCGCTACGAGCAGTACTTC.

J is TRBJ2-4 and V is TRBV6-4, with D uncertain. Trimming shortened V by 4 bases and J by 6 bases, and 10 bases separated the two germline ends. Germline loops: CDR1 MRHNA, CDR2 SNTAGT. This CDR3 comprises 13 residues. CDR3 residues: CASSGDNGNIQYF. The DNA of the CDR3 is TGTGCCAGCAGTGGAGACAATGGAAACATTCAGTACTTC.

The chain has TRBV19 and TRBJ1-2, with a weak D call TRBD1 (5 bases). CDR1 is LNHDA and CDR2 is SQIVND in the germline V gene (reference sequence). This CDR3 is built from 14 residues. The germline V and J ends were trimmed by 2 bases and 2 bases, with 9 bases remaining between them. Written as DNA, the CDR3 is TGTGCCAGTAGTATATTCGGGACCAACTATGGCTACACCTTC. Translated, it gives CASSIFGTNYGYTF.

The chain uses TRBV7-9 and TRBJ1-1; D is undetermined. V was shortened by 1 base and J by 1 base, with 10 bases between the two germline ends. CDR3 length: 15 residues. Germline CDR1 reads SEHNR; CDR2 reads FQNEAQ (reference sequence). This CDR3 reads CASSLGRRTNTEAFF. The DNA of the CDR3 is TGTGCCAGCAGCTTAGGGCGACGGACGAACACTGAAGCTTTCTTT.

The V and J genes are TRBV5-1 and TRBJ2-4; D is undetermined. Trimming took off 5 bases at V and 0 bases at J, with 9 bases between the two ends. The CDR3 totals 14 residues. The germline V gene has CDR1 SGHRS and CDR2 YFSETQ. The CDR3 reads CASRLELAKNIQYF. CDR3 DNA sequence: TGCGCCAGCAGACTCGAACTAGCCAAAAACATTCAGTACTTC.

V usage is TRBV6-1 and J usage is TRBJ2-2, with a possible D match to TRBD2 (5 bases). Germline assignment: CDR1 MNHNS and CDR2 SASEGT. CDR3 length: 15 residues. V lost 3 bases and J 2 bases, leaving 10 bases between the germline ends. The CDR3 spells CASSEVSANTGELFF. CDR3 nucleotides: TGTGCCAGCAGTGAGGTTAGCGCCAACACCGGGGAGCTGTTTTTT.